The 26 T cell receptor beta chains below were found in one sample sequenced in a study of blood T cells in healthy people across ages. Sample-barcoded 5' priming and a J-beta primer mix drove a second PCR of roughly 7 to 11 cycles. MiXCR was run by TCRdb on the 5' RACE reads, yielding one entry per CDR3 protein. The sample includes around 500,000 distinct CDR3 sequences, more than 45% of them seen just once. Sequencing was performed on blood. Source of these receptors: an elderly man in good health.

This clonotype occurred many times. A read error may explain this, as a much larger clone is one base away. The CDR3 loop is CASSYFVPGTPSYNEQYF. Here the CDR3 DNA reads TGTGCCAGCAGTTACTTCGTCCCCGGGACACCCTCCTACAATGAGCAGTACTTC. This chain joins TRBV6-5 and TRBJ2-1; D is perhaps TRBD1 (6 bases). The J call is uncertain, as TRBJ2-7 better fits the DNA end. The CDR3 totals 18 residues. Germline V CDR1 and CDR2: MNHEY, SVGAGI.

At least ten counts were recorded for this clonotype. V usage is TRBV6-5 and J usage is TRBJ2-5, with a weak D call TRBD1 (6 bases). Per the germline V gene, CDR1 is MNHEY and CDR2 is SVGAGI. CDR3 length: 18 amino acids. Trimming pared 5 bases from V and 1 base from J, leaving 23 bases between. This CDR3 reads CASSTPPIGQPLQETQYF. The CDR3 region has the DNA TGTGCCAGCAGTACTCCCCCCATCGGACAGCCACTCCAAGAGACCCAGTACTTC.

This clonotype came up a few times. This sequence joins TRBV7-9 and TRBJ1-1, with a possible D match to TRBD1 (5 bases). From germline, CDR1 is SEHNR and CDR2 FQNEAQ (reference sequence). This CDR3 has 12 amino acids. Between the trimmed V and J ends, which lost 2 bases and 6 bases, there was a span of 7 bases. The CDR3 DNA reads TGTGCCAGCAGCTTACTGACAGCTGAAGCTTTCTTT. Translating gives CASSLLTAEAFF. Using reference TRBV7-9 and TRBJ1-1 for the parts outside the CDR3, the full variable domain is DTGVSQNPRHKITKRGQNVTFRCDPISEHNRLYWYRQTLGQGPEFLTYFQNEAQLEKSRLLSDRFSAERPKGSFSTLEIQRTEQGDSAMYLCASSLLTAEAFFGQGTRLTVV.

This chain connects TRBV7-9 to TRBJ1-6; D not certain. This CDR3 is built from 14 residues. The V end was cut by 3 bases, the J end by 5 bases, with 8 bases between. Germline lookup yields CDR1 SEHNR and CDR2 FQNEAQ (reference sequence). The CDR3 protein is CASSFFGDNSPLHF. The CDR3 nucleotides are TGTGCCAGCAGCTTCTTCGGGGATAATTCACCCCTCCACTTT.

V and J are TRBV15 and TRBJ2-7; 8 nucleotides align to TRBD2. The CDR3 has 15 amino acids. V trimming: 6 bases; J trimming: 4 bases; junction bases outside the gene matches: 11. Germline-derived CDR1 and CDR2 are LNHNV and YYDKDF (reference sequence). The chain's CDR3 is CATRLEAGEVYEQYF. DNA for the CDR3: TGTGCCACCAGATTGGAAGCGGGGGAGGTTTACGAGCAGTACTTC.

The rearrangement uses TRBV29-1 and TRBJ2-7, with D unresolved. V shed 4 bases and J shed 2 bases, with 9 bases lying between them. CDR3 length: 12 amino acids. Germline CDR1 SQVTM, CDR2 ANQGSEA. This chain's CDR3 is CSVGYSAYEQYF. The DNA for the CDR3 is TGCAGCGTTGGGTATTCGGCCTACGAGCAGTACTTC.

CDR3 in amino acids: CASSVMSGHYGYTF. DNA for the CDR3: TGTGCCAGCAGTGTAATGTCAGGGCACTATGGCTACACCTTC. The chain has TRBV2 and TRBJ1-2; D perhaps matches TRBD1 (5 bases). The germline V gene has CDR1 SNHLY and CDR2 FYNNEI. Trimming pared 4 bases from V and 3 bases from J, leaving 12 bases between. The CDR3 contains 14 residues.

This sequence joins TRBV6-2 or TRBV6-3 and TRBJ2-3, with 7 nucleotides matching TRBD1. The J segment lost 2 bases and the V segment lost 6 bases, leaving 8 bases of the junction unmatched. The CDR3 covers 15 residues. The germline gives CDR1 MNHEY, CDR2 SVGEGT. CDR3: CASRIPRGSTDTQYF. Here the CDR3 DNA reads TGTGCCAGCAGAATACCCAGGGGGTCCACAGATACGCAGTATTTT.

This rearrangement joins TRBV6-5 to TRBJ2-6, with D uncertain. Trimming stripped 0 bases from V and 0 bases from J, with 6 bases between. Germline CDR1 is MNHEY and CDR2 is SVGAGI. CDR3 length equals 16 residues. The chain's CDR3 is CASSYSSASGANVLTF. The CDR3 nucleotides are TGTGCCAGCAGTTACTCCTCCGCCTCTGGGGCCAACGTCCTGACTTTC.

There are a few counts of this clonotype. The chain links TRBV6-2 or TRBV6-3 to TRBJ1-2; maybe TRBD1 (5 bases). V lost 5 bases and J lost 5, with 15 bases in between. CDR3 length: 14 residues. The V gene's germline CDR1 is MNHEY and CDR2 SVGEGT. CDR3 residues: CASSEDFRVYGYTF. The CDR3 DNA reads as TGTGCCAGCAGTGAGGACTTCAGGGTATATGGCTACACCTTC.

The gene calls are TRBV11-2 and TRBJ2-1; 7 nucleotides line up with TRBD2. This CDR3 is 13 amino acids long. The junction had 2 bases not matched to a gene; V was cut back by 2 bases and J by 7 bases. The V gene's germline CDR1 is SGHAT and CDR2 FQNNGV. The CDR3 sequence: CASSLFSGNEQFF. The DNA for the CDR3 is TGTGCCAGCAGCTTATTTAGCGGGAATGAGCAGTTCTTC.

The chain recombines TRBV7-2 with TRBJ2-3; D remains unclear. Germline V gene lookup returns CDR1 SGHTA and CDR2 FQGNSA. This CDR3 is 12 amino acids long. The ends were cut back, 1 base at V and 10 bases at J, with 9 bases in the middle. The CDR3, as DNA: TGTGCCAGCAGCTTAGAGGTTAGCTCGCAGTATTTT. It encodes CASSLEVSSQYF.

This clonotype came up many times. The chain combines TRBV5-1 with TRBJ2-1; 10 bases line up with TRBD1. Trimming removed 3 bases from V and 1 base from J; junction bases left unmatched: 1. The CDR3 sequence is 15 residues long. The germline V gene encodes CDR1 SGHRS and CDR2 YFSETQ. The CDR3 protein is CASSSGQGSYNEQFF. CDR3 bases: TGCGCCAGCAGCTCGGGACAGGGGTCCTACAATGAGCAGTTCTTC.

Remarks on this clonotype: A much bigger clone sits one base away, suggesting this may be a read error. The J gene is TRBJ1-1, the V gene TRBV6-6; D remains ambiguous. Germline V lookup: CDR1 MNHNY, CDR2 SVGAGI (reference sequence). This CDR3 is built from 13 residues. V lost 7 bases and J lost 1, with 10 bases in between. The CDR3 sequence is CASTLVANTEAFF. The CDR3 region has the DNA TGTGCCAGCACTTTGGTGGCGAACACTGAAGCTTTCTTT.

This chain joins TRBV4-3 and TRBJ2-1; D is possibly TRBD1 (6 bases). V lost 0 bases, J lost 3 bases, and 9 bases lay in between. This CDR3 region has 15 residues. CDR1 is LGHNA and CDR2 is YSLEER in the germline V gene. The chain's CDR3 is CASSQDRGYYNEQFF. The CDR3 DNA is TGCGCCAGCAGCCAAGATAGGGGGTACTACAATGAGCAGTTCTTC.

V is TRBV12-3 or TRBV12-4 and J is TRBJ2-7; D might be TRBD2 (5 bases). Trimming cost V 8 bases and J 2 bases, with 37 bases left between them. This CDR3 has 21 residues. CDR3 sequence: CASGHPGWPTSSTTMAYEQYF. In nucleotides, the CDR3 is TGTGCCAGCGGCCACCCGGGATGGCCTACGAGCAGTACTACGATGGCCTACGAGCAGTACTTC.

This clonotype has a count of ten or more. V and J are TRBV6-6 and TRBJ2-1; D possibly matches TRBD1 or TRBD2 (6 bases each). CDR3 length: 13 residues. V was trimmed by 6 bases and J by 7 bases, leaving 13 bases between them. Germline V CDR1 and CDR2: MNHNY, SVGAGI (reference sequence). CDR3 DNA sequence: TGTGCCAGCAGCCCCGGGGGCCGGAATGAGCAGTTCTTC. Translating it yields CASSPGGRNEQFF.

The chain carries TRBV27 and TRBJ2-4; D unclear. With 4 bases removed from V and 12 bases from J, the gap between germline ends came to 13 bases. The CDR3 spans 12 residues. From germline, CDR1 is MNHEY and CDR2 SMNVEV (reference sequence). The CDR3 loop reads CASSSYMHRQYF. The CDR3 region has the DNA TGTGCCAGCAGTTCATATATGCATCGTCAGTACTTC.

The V call is TRBV12-3 or TRBV12-4, the J call TRBJ1-6; no definite D call. This CDR3 is 14 amino acids long. Between the trimmed V and J ends, which lost 2 bases and 8 bases, there was a span of 10 bases. This CDR3 is CASSLSGSHSPLHF. CDR3 nucleotides: TGTGCCAGCAGTTTATCCGGGTCTCATTCACCCCTCCACTTT.

In regard to this clonotype: One base away lies a much larger clone, so this may be a sequencing read error. This chain's CDR3 is CASSKDEDGTYEQYF. DNA for the CDR3: TGTGCCAGCAGTAAAGACGAGGACGGCACCTACGAGCAGTACTTC. This sequence joins TRBV6-1 and TRBJ2-7, with D unresolved. Germline V gives CDR1 MNHNS, CDR2 SASEGT. There are 15 residues in the CDR3. The ends were cut back, 5 bases at V and 2 bases at J, with 16 bases in the middle.

The CDR3 DNA is TGCAGTGCTAGAGTCGGCAGCGATAGGACCTACGAGCAGTACTTC. This translates into CSARVGSDRTYEQYF. V gene TRBV20-1 combines with J gene TRBJ2-7; D is unclear. The CDR3 runs 15 residues. Germline V gives CDR1 DFQATT, CDR2 SNEGSKA (reference sequence). Trimming took 1 base from V and 2 from J, leaving 15 bases between them.

J is TRBJ2-3 and V is TRBV20-1; no clear D. This CDR3 contains 14 residues. Germline V gene lookup returns CDR1 DFQATT and CDR2 SNEGSKA (reference sequence). Trimming removed 1 base from V and 4 bases from J, with 12 bases in between. The CDR3 protein is CSARVRPPADTQYF. In DNA, the CDR3 is TGCAGTGCTAGAGTGAGACCTCCAGCAGATACGCAGTATTTT.

This clonotype has only one observation. Given a much more abundant clone one base away, this may be a read error. The chain combines TRBV6-5 with TRBJ1-2; 7 bases fit TRBD1. Per germline, CDR1 MNHEY and CDR2 SVGAGI. This CDR3 contains 14 residues. V trimming: 6 bases; J trimming: 4 bases; junction bases outside the gene matches: 8. CDR3 coding DNA: TGTGCCAGCAGAGCTACAGGGGAGGGCTATGGCTACACCTTC. Protein product: CASRATGEGYGYTF.

This clonotype was seen repeatedly, ten times or more. The J gene is TRBJ1-4, the V gene TRBV6-5; 8 nucleotides match TRBD1. V gave up 4 bases and J gave up 0 bases; unmatched junction bases: 10. Germline V gene data show CDR1 as MNHEY and CDR2 as SVGAGI. The length of the CDR3 is 18 residues. Here the CDR3 DNA reads TGTGCCAGCAGTTTGTATGGGGGACAGGCGACAACTAATGAAAAACTGTTTTTT. The encoded protein is CASSLYGGQATTNEKLFF.

The CDR3, as DNA: TGTGCCAGCAGTTACCTAGCGGACAAAGAGACCCAGTACTTC. It encodes CASSYLADKETQYF. The chain is built from TRBV27 and TRBJ2-7; 7 bases fit TRBD2. The DNA end favors TRBJ2-5, so the J call may be wrong. The germline gives CDR1 MNHEY, CDR2 SMNVEV (reference sequence). CDR3 size: 14 residues.

The chain couples TRBV7-8 to TRBJ2-5; D ambiguous. Germline loops: CDR1 SGHVS, CDR2 FQNEAQ. The V end lost 1 base, the J end lost 12 bases, and 12 bases lay between the germline ends. This CDR3 contains 12 residues. CDR3 sequence reads: CASSLVGLVEYF. The CDR3 DNA follows: TGTGCCAGCAGCTTAGTCGGGCTAGTAGAGTACTTC.